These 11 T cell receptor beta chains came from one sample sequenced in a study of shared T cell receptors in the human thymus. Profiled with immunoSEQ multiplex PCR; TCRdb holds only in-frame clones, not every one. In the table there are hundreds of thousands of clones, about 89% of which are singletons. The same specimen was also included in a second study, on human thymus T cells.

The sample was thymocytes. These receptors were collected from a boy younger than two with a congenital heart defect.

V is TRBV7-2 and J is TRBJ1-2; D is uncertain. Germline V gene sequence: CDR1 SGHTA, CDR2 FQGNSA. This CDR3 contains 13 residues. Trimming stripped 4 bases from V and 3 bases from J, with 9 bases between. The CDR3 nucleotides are TGTGCCAGCAGCTACGATAGCTACTATGGCTACACCTTC. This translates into CASSYDSYYGYTF.

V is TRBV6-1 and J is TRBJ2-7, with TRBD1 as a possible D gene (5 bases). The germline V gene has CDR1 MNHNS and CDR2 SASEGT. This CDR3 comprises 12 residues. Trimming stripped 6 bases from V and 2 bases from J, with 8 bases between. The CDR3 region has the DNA TGTGCCAGCAGAGACAGCCCCTACGAGCAGTACTTC. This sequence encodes CASRDSPYEQYF.

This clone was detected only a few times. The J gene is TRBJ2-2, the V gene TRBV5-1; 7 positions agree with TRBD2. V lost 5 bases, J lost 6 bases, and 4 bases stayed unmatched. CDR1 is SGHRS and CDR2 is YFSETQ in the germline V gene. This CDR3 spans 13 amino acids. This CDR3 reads CASSSGLPGELFF. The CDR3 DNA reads TGCGCCAGCAGTAGCGGGCTCCCCGGGGAGCTGTTTTTT.

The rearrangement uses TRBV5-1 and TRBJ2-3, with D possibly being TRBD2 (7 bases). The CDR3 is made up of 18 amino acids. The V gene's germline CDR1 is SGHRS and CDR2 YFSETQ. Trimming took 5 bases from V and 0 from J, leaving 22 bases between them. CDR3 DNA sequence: TGCGCCAGCAGTCACACTAGCGCAGGGGTGTATAGCACAGATACGCAGTATTTT. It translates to CASSHTSAGVYSTDTQYF. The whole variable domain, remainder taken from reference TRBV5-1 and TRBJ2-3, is KAGVTQTPRYLIKTRGQQVTLSCSPISGHRSVSWYQQTPGQGLQFLFEYFSETQRNKGNFPGRFSGRQFSNSRSEMNVSTLELGDSALYLCASSHTSAGVYSTDTQYFGPGTRLTVL.

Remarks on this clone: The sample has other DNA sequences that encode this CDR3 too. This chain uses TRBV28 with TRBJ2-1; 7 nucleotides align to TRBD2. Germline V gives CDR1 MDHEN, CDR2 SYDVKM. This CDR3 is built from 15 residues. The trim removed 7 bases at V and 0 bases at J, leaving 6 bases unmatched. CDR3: CASTPGLSSYNEQFF. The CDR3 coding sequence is TGTGCCAGCACGCCGGGACTAAGCTCCTACAATGAGCAGTTCTTC.

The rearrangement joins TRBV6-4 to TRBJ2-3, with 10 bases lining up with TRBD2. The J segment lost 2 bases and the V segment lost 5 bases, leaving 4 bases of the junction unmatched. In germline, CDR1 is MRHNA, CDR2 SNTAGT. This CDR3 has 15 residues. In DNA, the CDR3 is TGTGCCAGCAGTCTAGCGGGGGCCTCCACAGATACGCAGTATTTT. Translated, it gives CASSLAGASTDTQYF.

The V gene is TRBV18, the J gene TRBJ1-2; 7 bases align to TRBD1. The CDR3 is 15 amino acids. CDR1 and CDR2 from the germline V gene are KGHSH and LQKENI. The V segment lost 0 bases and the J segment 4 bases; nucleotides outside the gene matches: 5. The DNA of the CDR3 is TGTGCCAGCTCACCACCAGGACAGGAGGGCTATGGCTACACCTTC. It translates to CASSPPGQEGYGYTF.

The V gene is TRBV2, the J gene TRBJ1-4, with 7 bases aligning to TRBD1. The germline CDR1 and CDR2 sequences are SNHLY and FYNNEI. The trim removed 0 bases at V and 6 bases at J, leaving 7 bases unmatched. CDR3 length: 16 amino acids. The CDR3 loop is CASSEALRTGDEKLFF. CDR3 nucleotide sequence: TGTGCCAGCAGTGAAGCGCTTCGAACAGGGGATGAAAAACTGTTTTTT.

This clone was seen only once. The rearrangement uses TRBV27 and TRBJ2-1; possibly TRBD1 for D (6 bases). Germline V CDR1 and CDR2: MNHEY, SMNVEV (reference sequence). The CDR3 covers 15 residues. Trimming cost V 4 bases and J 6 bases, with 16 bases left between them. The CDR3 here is CASSSNRAYLNEQFF. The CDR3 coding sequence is TGTGCCAGCAGTTCGAACAGGGCCTATCTCAATGAGCAGTTCTTC.

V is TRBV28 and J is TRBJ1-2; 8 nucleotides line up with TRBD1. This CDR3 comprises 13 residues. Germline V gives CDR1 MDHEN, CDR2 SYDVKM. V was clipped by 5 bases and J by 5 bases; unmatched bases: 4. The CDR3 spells CASSPDRGYGYTF. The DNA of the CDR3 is TGTGCCAGCAGTCCCGACAGGGGTTATGGCTACACCTTC.

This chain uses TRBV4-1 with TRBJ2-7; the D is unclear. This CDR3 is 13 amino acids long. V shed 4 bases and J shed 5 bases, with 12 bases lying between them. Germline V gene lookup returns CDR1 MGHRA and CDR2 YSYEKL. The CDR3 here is CASSRAKAHEQYF. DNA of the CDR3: TGCGCCAGCAGCCGAGCCAAAGCCCACGAGCAGTACTTC.